This TCR beta chain was observed in a study of cytomegalovirus exposure and HLA in healthy donors. Overall study findings and caveats: A later look showed TCR association rates differing by HLA locus, highest for DRB1 and lowest for HLA-C.

In its sample, this clone was seen once. Antigen unknown. The CDR3 covers 19 residues. J lost 2 bases, V lost 7 bases, and 16 bases had no gene match. Germline-derived CDR1 and CDR2 are SEHNR and FQNEAQ (reference sequence). PCR used 60 Vbeta primers and 13 Jbeta primers. The assay was immunoSEQ multiplex PCR, and TCRdb's table has in-frame clones only and misses some. The profile covers about 140,000 clones, with around 80% appearing a single time and roughly 2.4% taken by the ten largest. The TCR was taken from a man aged 50 to 60 in good health and CMV-seronegative. V gene TRBV7-9 combines with J gene TRBJ2-6; 8 nucleotides agree with TRBD1. Sequencing was carried out using PBMCs. CDR3 sequence reads: CASTIIRPGQVAGANVLTF. The CDR3, as DNA: TGTGCCAGCACCATTATTCGTCCGGGACAGGTCGCTGGGGCCAACGTCCTGACTTTC.